This TCR beta chain is drawn from a study of T cell responses to AZD1222 COVID-19 vaccine. The overall study: Some second doses came at about 4 weeks and others at about 12 weeks; these were pooled.

The assay was immunoSEQ multiplex PCR, and TCRdb's table has in-frame clones only and misses some. The sample has 150,000 to 200,000 clones; 88% are singletons. Study-wide results and limits: Repertoires were collected only later (after the peak T cell response had occurred). Just a handful of AZD1222 recipients were seropositive at baseline. Across spike, vaccine-associated CD4 TCRs were found, dominant at 160-218 and 743-854.

Regarding this clone: What it binds is unknown.

This TCR derives from an adult in good health. The sample here was peripheral blood, taken on day 0 of AZD1222 vaccination.

CDR3 DNA sequence: TGTGCCAGCAGTCCTCGGGACAGAGCGGCCTACGAGCAGTACTTC. The encoded protein is CASSPRDRAAYEQYF. The chain employs TRBV6-5 and TRBJ2-7, with 7 nucleotides matching TRBD1. This CDR3 comprises 15 residues. The germline V gene encodes CDR1 MNHEY and CDR2 SVGAGI. The ends lost 5 bases at V and 2 bases at J; junction bases unmatched: 9.